These 31 T cell receptor beta chains were all obtained from the same sample, sequenced in a study of graft-versus-host responses after intestinal transplantation. Sequenced by immunoSEQ multiplex PCR; TCRdb stores in-frame clones only, minus some. The data show around 26,000 clones, with approximately 94% seen just once and about 0.55% held by the top ten. The material sequenced was PBMCs, taken 156 days after intestinal transplant. These receptors were collected from a human patient who received an intestinal transplant, so some T cells may come from the graft donor.

The chain combines TRBV11-3 with TRBJ1-2; D is uncertain. Deletions cut 3 bases from V and 4 bases from J, with 12 bases between. The CDR3 spans 14 residues. Germline CDR1 is SGHNT and CDR2 is YENEEA. CDR3: CASSFPGNVYGYTF. CDR3 DNA sequence: TGTGCCAGCAGCTTTCCGGGGAACGTCTATGGCTACACCTTC.

This clone is a singleton in its sample. This chain links TRBV6-5 with TRBJ1-5; D may be TRBD1 (5 bases). Germline CDR1 MNHEY, CDR2 SVGAGI. V lost 6 bases and J lost 1, with 10 bases in between. CDR3 length: 14 residues. CDR3 coding DNA: TGTGCCAGCAGGACGGGGGAGAGCAATCAGCCCCAGCATTTT. Its protein product is CASRTGESNQPQHF.

This clone has a single count. The CDR3 nucleotides read TGTGCCAGCAGCAGCCGGTCGGGGAGATGGGATACCGGGGAGCTGTTTTTT. This translates into CASSSRSGRWDTGELFF. The chain uses TRBV4-2 and TRBJ2-2; D is perhaps TRBD2 (5 bases). In germline, CDR1 is LGHNA, CDR2 YNFKEQ. CDR3 length equals 17 residues. Trimming cost V 5 bases and J 5 bases, with 21 bases left between them.

This clone showed up just once. The gene calls are TRBV4-1 and TRBJ1-1; D gene unclear. The CDR3 runs 15 residues. V gave up 1 base and J gave up 2 bases, with 11 bases separating them. CDR1 is MGHRA and CDR2 is YSYEKL in the germline V gene. CDR3 DNA sequence: TGCGCCAGCAGCCAAGGTCGGGGATCCAACACTGAAGCTTTCTTT. Its protein is CASSQGRGSNTEAFF.

V gene TRBV13 combines with J gene TRBJ1-6; no definite D call. The length of the CDR3 is 15 residues. The germline V gene has CDR1 PRHDT and CDR2 FYEKMQ (reference sequence). Trimming took off 0 bases at V and 9 bases at J, with 12 bases between the two ends. Written as DNA, the CDR3 is TGTGCCAGCAGCTTAGGCCAGTTCCTGGGTTCACCCCTCCACTTT. It specifies CASSLGQFLGSPLHF.

This chain uses TRBV5-4 with TRBJ1-2; 8 nucleotides line up with TRBD1. The germline CDR1 and CDR2 sequences are SGHNT and YYREEE (reference sequence). The CDR3 extends over 17 amino acids. The V segment lost 3 bases and the J segment 6 bases; nucleotides outside the gene matches: 16. The CDR3: CASSSYRGERLRDGYTF. For the CDR3, the DNA is TGTGCCAGCAGCTCTTACAGGGGGGAGAGGCTGAGGGATGGCTACACCTTC.

The V call is TRBV7-9, the J call TRBJ2-7; D possibly uses TRBD1 or TRBD2 (6 bases each). The V end was cut by 4 bases, the J end by 5 bases, with 18 bases between. Germline V gene sequence: CDR1 SEHNR, CDR2 FQNEAQ (reference sequence). The CDR3 consists of 15 residues. CDR3: CASSSGTTGRHEQYF. The CDR3 DNA reads TGTGCCAGCAGCTCCGGCACTACAGGGAGGCACGAGCAGTACTTC.

The chain couples TRBV19 to TRBJ2-5; 8 bases line up with TRBD2. This CDR3 spans 16 amino acids. CDR1 is LNHDA, CDR2 SQIVND, per germline (reference sequence). Trimming took 2 bases from V and 0 from J; bases not matched to a gene: 5. CDR3 protein: CASSIRAGEYQETQYF. CDR3 sequence (DNA): TGTGCCAGTAGTATAAGAGCGGGGGAGTACCAAGAGACCCAGTACTTC.

The chain employs TRBV9 and TRBJ2-2, with D perhaps assigned TRBD1 or TRBD2 (5 bases each). Between the trimmed V and J ends, which lost 3 bases and 4 bases, there was a span of 13 bases. Germline values: CDR1 SGDLS, CDR2 YYNGEE. CDR3 size: 15 residues. CDR3 sequence: CASSDYGDGTGELFF. CDR3 sequence (DNA): TGTGCCAGCAGCGATTACGGGGACGGCACCGGGGAGCTGTTTTTT.

The chain joins TRBV4-1 to TRBJ2-1; 10 bases are a match to TRBD1. CDR1 and CDR2 from the germline V gene are MGHRA and YSYEKL. This CDR3 comprises 13 residues. The ends lost 3 bases at V and 10 bases at J; junction bases unmatched: 3. CDR3 loop: CASSQSDRGEQFF. Written as DNA, the CDR3 is TGCGCCAGCAGCCAGTCGGACAGGGGGGAGCAGTTCTTC.

The rearrangement uses TRBV4-2 and TRBJ2-3; 14 nucleotides match TRBD2. The length of the CDR3 is 20 residues. Germline CDR1 and CDR2: LGHNA and YNFKEQ. The ends lost 0 bases at V and 0 bases at J; junction bases unmatched: 8. The CDR3 DNA reads TGTGCCAGCAGCCAAGATTGGACTAGCGGGAGGACCGATAGCACAGATACGCAGTATTTT. It translates to CASSQDWTSGRTDSTDTQYF.

The genes are TRBV30 and TRBJ1-2; D call uncertain. Germline-derived CDR1 and CDR2 are GTSNPN and SVGIG (reference sequence). This CDR3 is built from 14 residues. Between the trimmed V and J ends, which lost 5 bases and 2 bases, there was a span of 15 bases. In nucleotides, the CDR3 is TGTGCCTGGGGTTACGAAGACACGAACTATGGCTACACCTTC. Amino acids: CAWGYEDTNYGYTF.

This clone was seen just once. The chain combines TRBV7-6 with TRBJ2-2; TRBD2 agrees at 12 bases. Germline assignment: CDR1 SGHVS and CDR2 FNYEAQ. The CDR3 runs 16 residues. V shed 3 bases, J shed 5 bases, and the junction held 4 bases outside the gene matches. The CDR3 is CASSFTSGRRTGELFF. CDR3 DNA: TGTGCCAGCAGCTTCACTAGCGGGAGGAGGACCGGGGAGCTGTTTTTT.

This rearrangement joins TRBV18 to TRBJ2-5, with TRBD1 matching over 8 bases. Trimming took 6 bases from V and 3 from J; bases not matched to a gene: 3. Germline lookup yields CDR1 KGHSH and CDR2 LQKENI. This CDR3 has 13 amino acids. The DNA of the CDR3 is TGTGCCAGCTCGGACAGGGTGGAAGAGACCCAGTACTTC. Amino acid sequence: CASSDRVEETQYF.

This chain links TRBV30 with TRBJ2-7; D call uncertain. This CDR3 region has 13 residues. The V gene lost 2 bases and the J gene lost 3 bases, with 11 bases spanning the gap. CDR1 is GTSNPN, CDR2 SVGIG, per germline (reference sequence). CDR3 coding DNA: TGTGCCTGGAGTAGCTCGTCGGGCTACGAGCAGTACTTC. Translating it yields CAWSSSSGYEQYF.

The V and J genes are TRBV7-6 and TRBJ2-3; D remains unclear. V lost 0 bases and J lost 6, with 10 bases in between. The CDR3 covers 14 residues. Germline CDR1 is SGHVS and CDR2 is FNYEAQ. The DNA for the CDR3 is TGTGCCAGCAGCTTAGCCCTCTTTGAGGATACGCAGTATTTT. Protein product: CASSLALFEDTQYF.

The chain couples TRBV4-1 to TRBJ2-3; a weak D match, TRBD2 (5 bases). V was cut by 2 bases and J by 0 bases, with 15 bases left in between. This CDR3 region has 17 residues. Germline V gives CDR1 MGHRA, CDR2 YSYEKL. CDR3 loop: CASSQLIAYISTDTQYF. CDR3 nucleotides: TGCGCCAGCAGCCAACTCATAGCGTATATTAGCACAGATACGCAGTATTTT.

CDR3 bases: TGTGCCAGCAGTGACCTTTTAGAGACAGGCAATACAATCTATGGCTACACCTTC. It yields the protein CASSDLLETGNTIYGYTF. The rearrangement joins TRBV6-4 to TRBJ1-2; D possibly corresponds to TRBD1 (6 bases). V dropped 2 bases and J dropped 4 bases, with 23 bases sitting between them. This CDR3 spans 18 amino acids. Germline CDR1 MRHNA, CDR2 SNTAGT.

The chain uses TRBV10-3 and TRBJ2-7, with 8 bases lining up with TRBD1. Losses at the gene ends were 1 base for V and 3 bases for J; bases not matched to a gene: 5. CDR1 and CDR2 (germline): ENHRY, SYGVKD. CDR3 length: 15 residues. The CDR3 DNA sequence: TGTGCCATCAGTGAGTTGGGACAGGAGAACTACGAGCAGTACTTC. Residues: CAISELGQENYEQYF.

J is TRBJ1-2 and V is TRBV19; 9 bases align to TRBD1. Trimming removed 8 bases from V and 4 bases from J; junction bases left unmatched: 11. Germline CDR1 is LNHDA and CDR2 is SQIVND (reference sequence). The CDR3 sequence is 15 residues long. The CDR3 nucleotides are TGTGCCAGTGAAACCGGACAGGGGTTTCTCTATGGCTACACCTTC. Translating gives CASETGQGFLYGYTF.

Note on this clone: Other DNA sequences within the sample encode an identical CDR3. The chain carries TRBV6-1 and TRBJ1-1, with a possible D match to TRBD1 (5 bases). Germline-derived CDR1 and CDR2 are MNHNS and SASEGT. The CDR3 consists of 15 residues. The V gene lost 8 bases and the J gene lost 4 bases, with 20 bases spanning the gap. CDR3 DNA sequence: TGTGCCAGCCTCCTTGGGGGTTACGTAGGCACTGAAGCTTTCTTT. It yields the protein CASLLGGYVGTEAFF.

V is TRBV7-9 and J is TRBJ2-2, with D uncertain. In germline, CDR1 is SEHNR, CDR2 FQNEAQ (reference sequence). The V and J ends lost 1 base and 7 bases respectively, with 7 bases between them. The CDR3 has 13 residues. The CDR3 sequence is CASSLVLGGELFF. CDR3 in DNA: TGTGCCAGCAGCTTAGTACTTGGCGGGGAGCTGTTTTTT.

This rearrangement joins TRBV6-4 to TRBJ2-3; 10 bases map to TRBD2. This CDR3 spans 15 amino acids. J was trimmed by 4 bases and V by 0 bases; bases with no gene match: 1. Germline-derived CDR1 and CDR2 are MRHNA and SNTAGT. Written as DNA, the CDR3 is TGTGCCAGCAGTGACTCAGCGGGGGGGCCAGATACGCAGTATTTT. Translating gives CASSDSAGGPDTQYF.

This chain connects TRBV14 to TRBJ2-2, with D unclear. The V end lost 2 bases, the J end lost 1 base, and 5 bases lay between the germline ends. This CDR3 contains 14 residues. Looked up from germline, CDR1 is SGHDN and CDR2 is FVKESK. The CDR3 DNA sequence: TGTGCCAGCAGCCAAATGGGGAACACCGGGGAGCTGTTTTTT. Amino acid sequence: CASSQMGNTGELFF.

Here the CDR3 reads CASSLGYRRDEQYF. The CDR3 coding sequence is TGTGCCAGCAGCTTAGGCTATCGTCGCGACGAGCAGTACTTC. This sequence joins TRBV7-2 and TRBJ2-7; no reliable D call. CDR3 length equals 14 residues. V dropped 1 base and J dropped 5 bases, with 12 bases sitting between them. Germline V gene sequence: CDR1 SGHTA, CDR2 FQGNSA.

J is TRBJ1-1 and V is TRBV12-1. TRBV12-1 constitutes a pseudogene. The CDR3 runs to 14 residues. CDR3 loop: CASSNERGNTEAFF. CDR3 DNA sequence: TGTGCCAGCAGCAATGAGAGGGGAAACACTGAAGCTTTCTTT.

The rearrangement uses TRBV7-9 and TRBJ2-1; 9 bases match TRBD1. V lost 0 bases to trimming and J lost 6 bases; unmatched junction nucleotides: 12. The V gene's germline CDR1 is SEHNR and CDR2 FQNEAQ (reference sequence). This CDR3 is built from 18 residues. This CDR3 reads CASSLADRGSPYGNEQFF. The CDR3 coding sequence is TGTGCCAGCAGCTTAGCGGACAGGGGAAGCCCTTATGGCAATGAGCAGTTCTTC.

The genes are TRBV5-3 and TRBJ1-2; the D is unclear. TRBV5-3 is an ORF for which the function is uncertain. The V and J ends lost 4 bases and 6 bases respectively, with 10 bases between them. The CDR3 has 12 residues. The chain's CDR3 is CARSPPKDGYTF. CDR3 DNA: TGTGCCAGAAGCCCTCCGAAGGATGGCTACACCTTC.

This clone was found once. This chain links TRBV7-9 with TRBJ2-5; D is uncertain. Germline V gives CDR1 SEHNR, CDR2 FQNEAQ (reference sequence). This CDR3 comprises 11 residues. The V end lost 5 bases, the J end lost 5 bases, and 6 bases lay between the germline ends. CDR3 residues: CASSPAETQYF. For the CDR3, the DNA is TGTGCCAGCAGCCCAGCGGAGACCCAGTACTTC. The full variable domain, with the rest looked up from reference TRBV7-9 and TRBJ2-5, is DTGVSQNPRHKITKRGQNVTFRCDPISEHNRLYWYRQTLGQGPEFLTYFQNEAQLEKSRLLSDRFSAERPKGSFSTLEIQRTEQGDSAMYLCASSPAETQYFGPGTRLLVL.

The CDR3 protein is CASGASGHTYEQYF. DNA for the CDR3: TGTGCCAGTGGGGCCAGCGGCCATACCTACGAGCAGTACTTC. The V gene is TRBV4-2, the J gene TRBJ2-7; D possibly uses TRBD1 or TRBD2 (5 bases each). CDR1 and CDR2 from the germline V gene are LGHNA and YNFKEQ. The CDR3 extends over 14 amino acids. Trimming took off 9 bases at V and 2 bases at J, with 17 bases between the two ends.

The gene calls are TRBV4-1 and TRBJ2-1; maybe TRBD2 (5 bases). Deletions cut 5 bases from V and 10 bases from J, with 15 bases between. Germline loops: CDR1 MGHRA, CDR2 YSYEKL. The CDR3 consists of 13 residues. The CDR3 here is CASSLNGDLEQFF. The CDR3 coding sequence is TGCGCCAGCAGCTTAAACGGGGATTTAGAGCAGTTCTTC.